Listed here are 4 T cell receptor beta chains from one sample, sequenced in a study of shared clonotypes between healthy human individuals. Generated by immunoSEQ multiplex PCR, the TCRdb table keeps only in-frame clones and is missing some. This table holds 1.5 million to 1.9 million clones, approximately 98% found once. Sequenced: naive CD4+ T cells sorted from blood. The subset: CD45RA+ positively selected. These receptor sequences come from a man younger than 45 in good health.

V and J are TRBV5-5 and TRBJ2-2; weak D call: TRBD1 (5 bases). The V end was cut by 7 bases, the J end by 3 bases, with 16 bases between. CDR3 size: 15 residues. Germline CDR1 reads SGHKS; CDR2 reads YYEKEE (reference sequence). The CDR3 nucleotides are TGTGCCAGCTGCCAGACTGGGGCCCACACCGGGGAGCTGTTTTTT. It encodes CASCQTGAHTGELFF.

J is TRBJ2-2 and V is TRBV11-2; 8 bases map to TRBD1. Germline trimming cut 3 bases from V and 6 bases from J; bases unmatched to any gene: 6. The germline V gene encodes CDR1 SGHAT and CDR2 FQNNGV. The CDR3 runs to 15 residues. The chain's CDR3 is CASSFAGGVAGELFF. The CDR3 DNA follows: TGTGCCAGCAGCTTCGCAGGGGGCGTTGCCGGGGAGCTGTTTTTT.

This chain joins TRBV6-6 and TRBJ2-7; D is unclear. Germline CDR1 reads MNHNY; CDR2 reads SVGAGI (reference sequence). The CDR3 runs 14 residues. Trimming took 2 bases from V and 1 from J, leaving 9 bases between them. CDR3 coding DNA: TGTGCCAGCAGTTACAAAGGTAGATCCTACGAGCAGTACTTC. Amino acid sequence: CASSYKGRSYEQYF.

V gene TRBV27 combines with J gene TRBJ2-2; possible D gene TRBD1, 6 bases. The CDR3 is made up of 16 amino acids. V shed 5 bases and J shed 2 bases, with 15 bases lying between them. The germline gives CDR1 MNHEY, CDR2 SMNVEV (reference sequence). The CDR3 DNA reads as TGTGCCAGCAGTGGCATTAGGGGGACAAACACCGGGGAGCTGTTTTTT. This encodes CASSGIRGTNTGELFF.